What follows describes a single TCR beta chain. As yet, its antigen is unknown. Read data end 3 residues before the CDR3 end; the end is taken from the germline J gene. This sample is drawn from a study of T cells in women clearing cervical HPV infection. The study's findings and limits: CIN3+ cases had significantly higher TCR repertoire richness than controls, but evenness did not differ.

CDR3 length equals 15 residues. The germline CDR1 and CDR2 sequences are DFQATT and SNEGSKA (reference sequence). After removal of 6 bases from V and 6 bases from J, the junction contained 9 bases not matched to a gene. Sequencing used immunoSEQ multiplex PCR; TCRdb keeps in-frame clones, though not all of them. In all, the sample yields about 39,000 clones. J is TRBJ1-6 and V is TRBV20-1; TRBD1 agrees at 9 bases. This clonotype was sampled from a woman between 18 and 70 years old with a cervical HPV16 infection that either progressed to CIN3+ or cleared (not recorded which). The sequenced material came from blood buffy coat. CDR3 protein: CSALPRDRVNSPLHF. The CDR3 bases that were read are TGCAGTGCCCTTCCCCGGGACAGGGTTAATTCACCC.